The source of this T cell receptor (beta chain) is a study of blood T cell repertoires in COVID-19. Trimming stripped 1 base from V and 1 base from J, with 7 bases between. Germline V gives CDR1 LGHNA, CDR2 YSLEER. This CDR3 has 14 residues. Method: immunoSEQ multiplex PCR; TCRdb's copy keeps in-frame clones and lacks some. The table records about 180,000 clones, more than 75% of them present only once. The gene calls are TRBV4-3 and TRBJ1-1; D uncertain. The TCR comes from a woman aged 70 to 79 with acute or convalescent COVID-19. Sequenced material: peripheral blood. CDR3 region: CASSQGRRNTEAFF. CDR3 DNA: TGCGCCAGCAGCCAAGGCAGGCGGAACACTGAAGCTTTCTTT.